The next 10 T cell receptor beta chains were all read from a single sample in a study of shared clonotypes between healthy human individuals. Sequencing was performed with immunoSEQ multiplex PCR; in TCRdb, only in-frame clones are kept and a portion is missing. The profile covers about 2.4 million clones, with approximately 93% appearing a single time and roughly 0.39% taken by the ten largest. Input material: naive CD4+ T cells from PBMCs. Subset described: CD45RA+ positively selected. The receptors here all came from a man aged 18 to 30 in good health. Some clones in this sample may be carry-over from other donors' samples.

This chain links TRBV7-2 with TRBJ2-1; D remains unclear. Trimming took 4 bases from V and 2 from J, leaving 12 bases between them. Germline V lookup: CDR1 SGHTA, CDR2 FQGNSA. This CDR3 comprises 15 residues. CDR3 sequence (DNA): TGTGCCAGCAGCTGGTCTGTCTCAACCTACAATGAGCAGTTCTTC. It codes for CASSWSVSTYNEQFF.

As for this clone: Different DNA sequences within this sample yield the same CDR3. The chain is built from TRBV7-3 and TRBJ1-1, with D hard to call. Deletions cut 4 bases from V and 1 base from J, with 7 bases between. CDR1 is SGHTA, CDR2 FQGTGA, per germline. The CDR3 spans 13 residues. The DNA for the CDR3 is TGTGCCAGCAGCTCTGACGGGAACACTGAAGCTTTCTTT. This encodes CASSSDGNTEAFF.

DNA of the CDR3: TGTGCCAGCCGACAGGGGGCGGAGACCCAGTACTTC. Encoded protein: CASRQGAETQYF. The V call is TRBV28, the J call TRBJ2-5; 10 nucleotides line up with TRBD1. Germline lookup yields CDR1 MDHEN and CDR2 SYDVKM. The CDR3 contains 12 residues. V trimming: 8 bases; J trimming: 5 bases; junction bases outside the gene matches: 2.

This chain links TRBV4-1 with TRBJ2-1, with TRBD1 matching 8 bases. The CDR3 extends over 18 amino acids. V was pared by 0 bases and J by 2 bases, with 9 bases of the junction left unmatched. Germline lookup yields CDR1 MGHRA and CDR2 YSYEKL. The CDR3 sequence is CASSQDSGQVVPYNEQFF. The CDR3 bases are TGCGCCAGCAGCCAAGATTCGGGACAGGTGGTCCCCTACAATGAGCAGTTCTTC.

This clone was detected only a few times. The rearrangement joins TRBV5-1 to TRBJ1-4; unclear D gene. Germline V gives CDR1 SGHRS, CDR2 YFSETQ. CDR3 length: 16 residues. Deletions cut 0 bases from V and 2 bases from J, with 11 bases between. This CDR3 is CASSLVVGSTNEKLFF. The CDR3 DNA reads TGCGCCAGCAGCTTGGTAGTGGGGAGTACTAATGAAAAACTGTTTTTT.

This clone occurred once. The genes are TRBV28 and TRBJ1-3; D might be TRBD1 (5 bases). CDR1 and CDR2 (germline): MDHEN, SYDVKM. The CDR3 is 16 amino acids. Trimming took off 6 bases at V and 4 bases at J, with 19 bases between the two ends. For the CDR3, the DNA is TGTGCCAGCAGGGGGATCGGACACCTGGGGGGAAACACCATATATTTT. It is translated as CASRGIGHLGGNTIYF.

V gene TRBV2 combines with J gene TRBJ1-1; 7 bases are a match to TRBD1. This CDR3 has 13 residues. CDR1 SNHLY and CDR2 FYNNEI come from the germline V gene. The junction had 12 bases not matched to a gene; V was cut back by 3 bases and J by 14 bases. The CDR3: CASSEGVKGASFF. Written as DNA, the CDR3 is TGTGCCAGCAGTGAGGGGGTTAAGGGGGCTTCCTTCTTT.

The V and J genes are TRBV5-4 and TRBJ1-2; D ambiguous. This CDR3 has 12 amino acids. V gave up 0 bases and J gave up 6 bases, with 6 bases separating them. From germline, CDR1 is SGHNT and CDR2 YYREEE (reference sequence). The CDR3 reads CASSLDHHGYTF. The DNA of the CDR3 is TGTGCCAGCAGCTTGGATCATCATGGCTACACCTTC.

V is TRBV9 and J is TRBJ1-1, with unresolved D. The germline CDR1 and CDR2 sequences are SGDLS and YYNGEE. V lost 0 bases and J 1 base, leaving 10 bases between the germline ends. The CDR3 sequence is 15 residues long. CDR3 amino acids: CASSVDPLGNTEAFF. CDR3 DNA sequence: TGTGCCAGCAGCGTAGACCCCCTAGGGAACACTGAAGCTTTCTTT.

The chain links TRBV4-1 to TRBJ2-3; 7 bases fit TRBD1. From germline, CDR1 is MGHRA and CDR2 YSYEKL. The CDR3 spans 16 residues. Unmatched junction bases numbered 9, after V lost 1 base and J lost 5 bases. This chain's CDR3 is CASSQVDRVHRDTQYF. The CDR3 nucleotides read TGCGCCAGCAGCCAAGTCGACAGGGTGCATCGAGATACGCAGTATTTT.